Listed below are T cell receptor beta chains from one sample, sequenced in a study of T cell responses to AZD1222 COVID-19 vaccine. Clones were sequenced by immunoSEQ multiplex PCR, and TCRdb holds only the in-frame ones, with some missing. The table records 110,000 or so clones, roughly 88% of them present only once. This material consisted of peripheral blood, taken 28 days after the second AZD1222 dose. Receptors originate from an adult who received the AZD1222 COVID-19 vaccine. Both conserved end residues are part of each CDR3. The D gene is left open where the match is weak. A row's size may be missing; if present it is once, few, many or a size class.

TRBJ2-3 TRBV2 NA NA CASSRIGESTDTQYF TGTGCCAGCAGCCGAATAGGGGAAAGCACAGATACGCAGTATTTT
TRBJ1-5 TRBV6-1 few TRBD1 CASSEAEGAGNQPQHF TGTGCCAGCAGTGAAGCGGAGGGGGCTGGCAATCAGCCCCAGCATTTT
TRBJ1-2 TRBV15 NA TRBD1 CATSRGTGSRYGYTF TGTGCCACCAGCAGAGGGACAGGGAGCCGTTATGGCTACACCTTC
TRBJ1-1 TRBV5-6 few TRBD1 CASSKSRQGPVYPEAFF TGTGCCAGCAGCAAATCTAGACAGGGCCCCGTTTATCCTGAAGCTTTCTTT
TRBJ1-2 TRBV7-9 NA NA CASSQHATDGYTF TGTGCCAGCAGCCAACACGCCACGGATGGCTACACCTTC
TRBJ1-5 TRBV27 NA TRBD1 CASSSRGTATYSYQPQHF TGTGCCAGCAGCTCCCGTGGGACAGCGACGTATAGTTATCAGCCCCAGCATTTT
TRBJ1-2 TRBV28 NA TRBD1 CASSPRQGINLLFVRYGYTF TGTGCCAGCAGCCCAAGACAGGGGATAAACCTTCTCTTCGTACGGTATGGCTACACCTTC
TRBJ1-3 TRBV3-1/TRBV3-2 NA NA CASSQPSGGNTIYF TGTGCCAGCAGCCAACCATCAGGGGGAAACACCATATATTTT
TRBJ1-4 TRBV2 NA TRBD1 CASTGQIATNEKLFF TGTGCCAGCACGGGACAGATAGCAACTAATGAAAAACTGTTTTTT
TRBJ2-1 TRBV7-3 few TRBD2 CASSVAGLTNEQFF TGTGCCAGCAGCGTGGCGGGACTAACGAATGAGCAGTTCTTC
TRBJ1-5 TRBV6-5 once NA CASGRSPSNQPQHF TGTGCCAGCGGGAGGTCCCCTAGCAATCAGCCCCAGCATTTT
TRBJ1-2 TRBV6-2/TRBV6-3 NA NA CASSYFFDAGGYTF TGTGCCAGCAGTTACTTCTTCGATGCGGGCGGCTACACCTTC
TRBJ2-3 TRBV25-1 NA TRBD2 CASSDPGGGARYF TGTGCCAGCAGTGATCCGGGCGGGGGGGCGAGGTATTTT
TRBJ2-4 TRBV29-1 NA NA CSVERQGGNIQYF TGCAGCGTTGAAAGGCAGGGTGGAAACATTCAGTACTTC
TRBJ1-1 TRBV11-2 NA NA CASSLQGIGVSTEAFF TGTGCCAGCAGCTTGCAGGGAATTGGGGTTAGCACTGAAGCTTTCTTT
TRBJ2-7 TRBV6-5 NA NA CASSNGEQYF TGTGCCAGCAGCAATGGCGAGCAGTACTTC
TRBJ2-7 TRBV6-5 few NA CASSRDPTYEQYF TGTGCCAGCAGTAGGGACCCCACCTACGAGCAGTACTTC
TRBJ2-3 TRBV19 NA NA CASSIPASGPDTQYF TGTGCCAGTAGTATTCCAGCCTCGGGCCCAGATACGCAGTATTTT
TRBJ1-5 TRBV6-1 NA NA CASSEGLVGKQPQHF TGTGCCAGCAGTGAAGGATTGGTGGGGAAGCAGCCCCAGCATTTT
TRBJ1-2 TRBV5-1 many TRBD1 CASSLGPQGAGGYTF TGCGCCAGCAGCTTGGGGCCACAGGGGGCTGGTGGCTACACCTTC
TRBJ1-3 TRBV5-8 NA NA CASSFGGSSSSGNTIYF TGTGCCAGCAGCTTTGGGGGAAGCTCCAGCTCTGGAAACACCATATATTTT
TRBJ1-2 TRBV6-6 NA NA CASSYVGYTF TGTGCCAGCAGTTACGTCGGCTACACCTTC
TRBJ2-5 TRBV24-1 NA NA CATSDRQETQYF TGTGCCACCAGTGATCGACAAGAGACCCAGTACTTC
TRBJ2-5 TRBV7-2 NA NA CASSLVGAVEETQYF TGTGCCAGCAGCTTAGTGGGGGCGGTAGAGGAGACCCAGTACTTC
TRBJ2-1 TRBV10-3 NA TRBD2 CAISDGGATYNEQFF TGTGCCATCAGTGACGGGGGGGCAACCTACAATGAGCAGTTCTTC
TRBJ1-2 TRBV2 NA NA CASSESRENYGYTF TGTGCCAGCAGTGAGAGCAGGGAGAACTATGGCTACACCTTC
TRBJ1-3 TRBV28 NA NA CASSLYQGSGNTIYF TGTGCCAGCAGTTTATACCAGGGTTCTGGAAACACCATATATTTT
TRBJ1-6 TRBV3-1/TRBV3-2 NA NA CASSLGRVGLHF TGTGCCAGCAGCCTTGGGAGGGTAGGACTCCACTTT